The 23 T cell receptor beta chains below all came from one sample that was sequenced in a study of cytomegalovirus exposure and HLA in healthy donors. Libraries were prepared by immunoSEQ multiplex PCR; TCRdb keeps only in-frame clonotypes and omits some of them. This sample has roughly 120,000 clones, with about 82% found just once. Input material: PBMCs. Receptors were obtained from a young man in good health and CMV-seronegative.

The chain combines TRBV11-2 with TRBJ1-1; D is undetermined. This CDR3 has 13 residues. V was trimmed by 3 bases and J by 1 base, leaving 6 bases between them. The germline V gene has CDR1 SGHAT and CDR2 FQNNGV. The CDR3 DNA is TGTGCCAGCAGCTTGAGGCCGAACACTGAAGCTTTCTTT. Translating gives CASSLRPNTEAFF.

V usage is TRBV6-1 and J usage is TRBJ1-5; 9 positions agree with TRBD1. Germline V lookup: CDR1 MNHNS, CDR2 SASEGT. Unmatched junction bases numbered 3, after V lost 6 bases and J lost 6 bases. The CDR3 covers 13 residues. In DNA, the CDR3 is TGTGCCAGCAGCCCGGGACAGGGTCAGCCCCAGCATTTT. Translated, it gives CASSPGQGQPQHF.

The rearrangement uses TRBV18 and TRBJ1-1; D is perhaps TRBD1 (6 bases). The CDR3 totals 11 residues. CDR1 is KGHSH, CDR2 LQKENI, per germline. Trimming stripped 6 bases from V and 7 bases from J, with 9 bases between. CDR3 sequence (DNA): TGTGCCAGCTCTAACAGGGTTGAAGCTTTCTTT. Protein product: CASSNRVEAFF.

The chain joins TRBV15 to TRBJ1-5; TRBD1 matches at 11 bases. The trim removed 1 base at V and 6 bases at J, leaving 5 bases unmatched. The CDR3 consists of 16 residues. CDR1 LNHNV and CDR2 YYDKDF come from the germline V gene (reference sequence). The CDR3 bases are TGTGCCACCAGCAGAGTGGGACAGGGGGGAGGTCAGCCCCAGCATTTT. It is translated as CATSRVGQGGGQPQHF.

This chain connects TRBV7-8 to TRBJ1-1; no reliable D call. V was cut by 5 bases and J by 6 bases, with 13 bases left in between. The CDR3 is 13 residues long. In germline, CDR1 is SGHVS, CDR2 FQNEAQ. Written as DNA, the CDR3 is TGTGCCAGCAGCCCCAAAATCGAGCCTGAAGCTTTCTTT. This encodes CASSPKIEPEAFF.

The chain carries TRBV29-1 and TRBJ2-1, with D unresolved. Deletions cut 4 bases from V and 0 bases from J, with 19 bases between. Looked up from germline, CDR1 is SQVTM and CDR2 is ANQGSEA. CDR3 length: 17 residues. The CDR3 DNA reads TGCAGCGTTGTCGGTTTCGAGCCACGCCTCTCCTACAATGAGCAGTTCTTC. The encoded protein is CSVVGFEPRLSYNEQFF.

The genes are TRBV6-1 and TRBJ1-3; D may be TRBD1 (6 bases). CDR3 length: 17 amino acids. Germline V CDR1 and CDR2: MNHNS, SASEGT. Trimming took off 3 bases at V and 0 bases at J, with 15 bases between the two ends. The CDR3 DNA is TGTGCCAGCAGTGATTACTTGACAGGCAACTCTGGAAACACCATATATTTT. Amino acid sequence: CASSDYLTGNSGNTIYF.

The rearrangement uses TRBV5-4 and TRBJ1-5, with D possibly TRBD1 on 6 matching bases. From germline, CDR1 is SGHNT and CDR2 YYREEE (reference sequence). Trimming removed 0 bases at V and 4 bases at J, with 11 bases between. The CDR3 has 15 residues. The CDR3 here is CASSLAPQGNQPQHF. The CDR3 bases are TGTGCCAGCAGCTTGGCTCCCCAGGGGAATCAGCCCCAGCATTTT. Drawing the rest from reference TRBV5-4 and TRBJ1-5, the complete variable domain is ETGVTQSPTHLIKTRGQQVTLRCSSQSGHNTVSWYQQALGQGPQFIFQYYREEENGRGNFPPRFSGLQFPNYSSELNVNALELDDSALYLCASSLAPQGNQPQHFGDGTRLSIL.

The DNA for the CDR3 is TGTGCCAGTAGTATAGACCCTCCCCCCCGGGAAGGCTACACCTTC. It yields the protein CASSIDPPPREGYTF. The chain couples TRBV19 to TRBJ1-2; no reliable D call. CDR1 LNHDA and CDR2 SQIVND come from the germline V gene (reference sequence). V was shortened by 0 bases and J by 8 bases, with 16 bases between the two germline ends. This CDR3 spans 15 amino acids.

This sequence joins TRBV7-6 and TRBJ2-5; TRBD2 might be the D (5 bases). Trimming took off 5 bases at V and 7 bases at J, with 17 bases between the two ends. Germline V gene sequence: CDR1 SGHVS, CDR2 FNYEAQ. CDR3 size: 14 residues. The DNA of the CDR3 is TGTGCCAGCAGCCCTGACGCCCCCCGGGGGACCCAGTACTTC. It translates to CASSPDAPRGTQYF.

The CDR3 protein is CASSLGEAGRFTDTQYF. The CDR3 nucleotides are TGCGCCAGCAGCCTGGGGGAAGCGGGGAGATTCACAGATACGCAGTATTTT. The chain combines TRBV5-1 with TRBJ2-3, with 7 bases fitting TRBD2. CDR1 is SGHRS, CDR2 YFSETQ, per germline. There are 17 residues in the CDR3. Germline trimming cut 4 bases from V and 2 bases from J; bases unmatched to any gene: 13.

The chain couples TRBV9 to TRBJ1-1, with 10 bases lining up with TRBD1. Germline CDR1 and CDR2: SGDLS and YYNGEE. This CDR3 contains 14 residues. V dropped 3 bases and J dropped 1; count of bases not matched to a gene: 0. CDR3 DNA: TGTGCCAGCAGCGGACAGGGGGCGAACACTGAAGCTTTCTTT. Translating gives CASSGQGANTEAFF.

The chain couples TRBV6-5 to TRBJ1-2; no reliable D call. V was trimmed by 0 bases and J by 0 bases, leaving 5 bases between them. Germline loops: CDR1 MNHEY, CDR2 SVGAGI. There are 14 residues in the CDR3. CDR3 DNA: TGTGCCAGCAGTTACTCTCCGTCTAACTATGGCTACACCTTC. The encoded protein is CASSYSPSNYGYTF.

This rearrangement joins TRBV6-1 to TRBJ1-1; no reliable D call. The CDR3 spans 13 residues. Per germline, CDR1 MNHNS and CDR2 SASEGT. V lost 4 bases and J 1 base, leaving 7 bases between the germline ends. This CDR3 reads CASSVSWNTEAFF. As DNA, the CDR3 is TGTGCCAGCAGTGTCTCTTGGAACACTGAAGCTTTCTTT.

This chain connects TRBV5-1 to TRBJ1-1; D not resolved. Trimming stripped 0 bases from V and 0 bases from J, with 3 bases between. CDR3 length: 13 amino acids. Germline CDR1 SGHRS, CDR2 YFSETQ. CDR3 sequence reads: CASSLALNTEAFF. The DNA of the CDR3 is TGCGCCAGCAGCTTGGCGTTGAACACTGAAGCTTTCTTT.

This chain links TRBV27 with TRBJ2-7; 7 nucleotides line up with TRBD1. After removal of 5 bases from V and 6 bases from J, the junction contained 10 bases not matched to a gene. Germline CDR1 and CDR2: MNHEY and SMNVEV (reference sequence). The CDR3 is 14 amino acids. The CDR3 nucleotides read TGTGCCAGCAGTCCCGGACAGGTCGCCGGCGAGCAGTACTTC. Its protein is CASSPGQVAGEQYF.

The rearrangement uses TRBV9 and TRBJ2-3, with 12 bases fitting TRBD2. The CDR3 length is 15 residues. With 3 bases clipped from V and 5 bases from J, the junction kept 4 bases outside the gene matches. The germline V gene encodes CDR1 SGDLS and CDR2 YYNGEE. CDR3 sequence reads: CASSASGGAGDTQYF. CDR3 coding DNA: TGTGCCAGCAGCGCTAGCGGGGGGGCTGGAGATACGCAGTATTTT.

The chain joins TRBV5-5 to TRBJ2-7, with D perhaps matching TRBD2 (5 bases). Trimming left V 1 base short and J 7 bases short, with 12 bases between. This CDR3 has 13 residues. Germline CDR1 and CDR2: SGHKS and YYEKEE (reference sequence). CDR3 in DNA: TGTGCCAGCAGCTTGTCGAGGGTGGGAGAGCAGTACTTC. It yields the protein CASSLSRVGEQYF. Full variable domain (missing parts from reference TRBV5-5 and TRBJ2-7): DAGVTQSPTHLIKTRGQQVTLRCSPISGHKSVSWYQQVLGQGPQFIFQYYEKEERGRGNFPDRFSARQFPNYSSELNVNALLLGDSALYLCASSLSRVGEQYFGPGTRLTVT.

This clone was counted a few times. The chain joins TRBV14 to TRBJ1-6; D unclear. The CDR3 loop spans 17 amino acids. V lost 4 bases and J 5 bases, leaving 18 bases between the germline ends. Germline CDR1 is SGHDN and CDR2 is FVKESK. CDR3 sequence reads: CASSLGHEAIHNSPLHF. The CDR3 nucleotides are TGTGCCAGCAGCCTGGGTCACGAGGCTATTCATAATTCACCCCTCCACTTT.

The chain carries TRBV10-1 and TRBJ1-1, with D perhaps matching TRBD1 (6 bases). The CDR3 is made up of 13 amino acids. V was clipped by 4 bases and J by 3 bases, with 9 bases between them. The germline CDR1 and CDR2 sequences are WNHNN and SYGVQD (reference sequence). The CDR3, as DNA: TGCGCCAGCAGTGGATACAGGGACACTGAAGCTTTCTTT. This gives the protein CASSGYRDTEAFF.

The chain recombines TRBV9 with TRBJ1-2, with D unresolved. Trimming took off 2 bases at V and 8 bases at J, with 10 bases between the two ends. Germline lookup yields CDR1 SGDLS and CDR2 YYNGEE. The length of the CDR3 is 12 residues. The CDR3 spells CASSVSGSGYTF. The DNA of the CDR3 is TGTGCCAGCAGCGTGAGCGGGTCAGGCTACACCTTC.

The chain carries TRBV15 and TRBJ1-5; 8 bases are shared with TRBD1. The CDR3 is made up of 17 amino acids. V shed 0 bases and J 7 bases; nucleotides not matched to a gene: 11. Germline values: CDR1 LNHNV, CDR2 YYDKDF (reference sequence). CDR3 nucleotide sequence: TGTGCCACCAGCAGAGAGGGGGGCAGGACAGGGATCCAGCCCCAGCATTTT. Translating it yields CATSREGGRTGIQPQHF.

The gene calls are TRBV5-6 and TRBJ2-1; D might be TRBD1 (6 bases). With 4 bases removed from V and 0 bases from J, the gap between germline ends came to 11 bases. The CDR3 has 15 residues. Germline values: CDR1 SGHDT, CDR2 YYEEEE. The CDR3 here is CASSTGTSSYNEQFF. CDR3 nucleotides: TGTGCCAGCAGCACTGGGACAAGCTCCTACAATGAGCAGTTCTTC.